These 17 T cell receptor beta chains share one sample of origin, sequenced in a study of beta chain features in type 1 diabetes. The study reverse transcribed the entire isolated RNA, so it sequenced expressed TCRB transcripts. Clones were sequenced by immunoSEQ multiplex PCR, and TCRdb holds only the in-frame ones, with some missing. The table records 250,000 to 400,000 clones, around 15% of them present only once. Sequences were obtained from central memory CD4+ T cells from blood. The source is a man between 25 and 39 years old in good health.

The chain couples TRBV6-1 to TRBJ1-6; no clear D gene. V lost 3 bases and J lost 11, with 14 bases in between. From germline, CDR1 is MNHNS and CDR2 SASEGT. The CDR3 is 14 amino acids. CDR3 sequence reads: CASSEAQLRTPLHF. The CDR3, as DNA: TGTGCCAGCAGTGAGGCTCAGCTTCGAACACCCCTCCACTTT.

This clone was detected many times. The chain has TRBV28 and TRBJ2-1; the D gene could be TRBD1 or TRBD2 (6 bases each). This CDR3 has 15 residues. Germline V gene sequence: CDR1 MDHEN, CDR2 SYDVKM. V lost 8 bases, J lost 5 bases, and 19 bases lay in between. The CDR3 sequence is CASFLGAEGDNEQFF. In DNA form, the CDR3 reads TGTGCCAGCTTCTTAGGAGCGGAGGGGGACAATGAGCAGTTCTTC.

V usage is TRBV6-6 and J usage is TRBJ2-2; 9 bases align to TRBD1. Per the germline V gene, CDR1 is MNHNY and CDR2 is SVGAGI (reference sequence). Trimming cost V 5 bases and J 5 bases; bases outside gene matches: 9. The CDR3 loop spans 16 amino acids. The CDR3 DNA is TGTGCCAGCAGTACAACAGGGGGCGCAACAACCGGGGAGCTGTTTTTT. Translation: CASSTTGGATTGELFF.

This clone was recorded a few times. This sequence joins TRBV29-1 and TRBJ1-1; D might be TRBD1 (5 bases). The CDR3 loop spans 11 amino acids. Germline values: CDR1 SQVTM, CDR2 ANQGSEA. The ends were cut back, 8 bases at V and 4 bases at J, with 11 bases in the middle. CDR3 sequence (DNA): TGCAGCATCTGGGGGGGCACTGAAGCTTTCTTT. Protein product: CSIWGGTEAFF.

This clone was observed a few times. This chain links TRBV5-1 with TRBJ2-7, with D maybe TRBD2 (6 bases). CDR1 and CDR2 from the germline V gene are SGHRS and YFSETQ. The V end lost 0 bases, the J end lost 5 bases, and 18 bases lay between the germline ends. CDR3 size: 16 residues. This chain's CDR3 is CASSLESLGLANEQYF. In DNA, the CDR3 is TGCGCCAGCAGCTTGGAGAGCCTGGGGCTAGCGAACGAGCAGTACTTC.

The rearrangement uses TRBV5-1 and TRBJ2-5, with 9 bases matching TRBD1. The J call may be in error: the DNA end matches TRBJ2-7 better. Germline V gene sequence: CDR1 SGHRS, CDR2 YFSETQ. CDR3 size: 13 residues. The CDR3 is CASRVGQGNEQYF. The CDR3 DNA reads TGCGCCAGCAGGGTCGGACAGGGGAACGAGCAGTACTTC.

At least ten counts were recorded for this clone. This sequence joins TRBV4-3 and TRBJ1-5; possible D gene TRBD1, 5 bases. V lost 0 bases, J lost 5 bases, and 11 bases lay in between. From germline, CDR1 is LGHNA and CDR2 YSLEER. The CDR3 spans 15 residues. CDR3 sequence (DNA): TGCGCCAGCAGCCAAGACAGGACAATCTATCAGCCCCAGCATTTT. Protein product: CASSQDRTIYQPQHF.

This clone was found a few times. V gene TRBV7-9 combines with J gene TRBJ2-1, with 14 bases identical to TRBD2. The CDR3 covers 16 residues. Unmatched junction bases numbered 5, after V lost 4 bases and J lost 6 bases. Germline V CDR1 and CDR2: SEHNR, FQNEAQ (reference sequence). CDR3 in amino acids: CASSSRLAGGFNEQFF. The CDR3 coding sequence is TGTGCCAGCAGCTCCCGACTAGCGGGAGGGTTCAATGAGCAGTTCTTC.

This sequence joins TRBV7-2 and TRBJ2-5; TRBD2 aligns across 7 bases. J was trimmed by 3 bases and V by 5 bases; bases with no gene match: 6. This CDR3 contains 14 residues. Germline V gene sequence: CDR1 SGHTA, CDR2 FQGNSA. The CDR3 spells CASSQTSTKETQYF. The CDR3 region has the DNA TGTGCCAGCAGCCAGACTAGCACCAAAGAGACCCAGTACTTC.

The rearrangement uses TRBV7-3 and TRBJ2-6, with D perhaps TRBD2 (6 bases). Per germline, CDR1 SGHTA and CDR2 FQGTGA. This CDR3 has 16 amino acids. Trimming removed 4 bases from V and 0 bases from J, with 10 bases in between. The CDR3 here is CASSWGLLSGANVLTF. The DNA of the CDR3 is TGTGCCAGCAGCTGGGGACTTCTCTCTGGGGCCAACGTCCTGACTTTC.

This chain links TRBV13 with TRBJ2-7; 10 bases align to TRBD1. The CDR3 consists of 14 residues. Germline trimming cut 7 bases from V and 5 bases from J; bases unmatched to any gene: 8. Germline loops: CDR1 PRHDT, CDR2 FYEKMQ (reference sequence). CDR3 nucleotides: TGTGCCAGCACCAGAAAGGACAGGGGGGACGAGCAGTACGTC. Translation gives CASTRKDRGDEQYV.

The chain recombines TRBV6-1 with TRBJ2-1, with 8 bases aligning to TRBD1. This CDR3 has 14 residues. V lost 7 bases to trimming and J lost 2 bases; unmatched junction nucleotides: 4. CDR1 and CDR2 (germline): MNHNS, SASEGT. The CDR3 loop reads CASTGQGTYNEQFF. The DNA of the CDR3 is TGTGCCAGCACAGGACAGGGAACCTACAATGAGCAGTTCTTC.

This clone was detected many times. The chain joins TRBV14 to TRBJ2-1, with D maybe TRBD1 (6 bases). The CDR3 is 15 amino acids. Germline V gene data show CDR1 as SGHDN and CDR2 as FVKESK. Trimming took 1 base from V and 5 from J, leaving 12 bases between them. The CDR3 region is CASSQGWTANNEQFF. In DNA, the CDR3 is TGTGCCAGCAGCCAAGGGTGGACAGCAAACAATGAGCAGTTCTTC.

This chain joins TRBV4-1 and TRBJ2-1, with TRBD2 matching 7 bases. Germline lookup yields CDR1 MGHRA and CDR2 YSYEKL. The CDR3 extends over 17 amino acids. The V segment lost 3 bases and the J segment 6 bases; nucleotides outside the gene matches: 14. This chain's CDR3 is CASSHPYGAGVGNEQFF. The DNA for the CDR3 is TGCGCCAGCAGCCACCCATATGGGGCGGGAGTGGGCAATGAGCAGTTCTTC.

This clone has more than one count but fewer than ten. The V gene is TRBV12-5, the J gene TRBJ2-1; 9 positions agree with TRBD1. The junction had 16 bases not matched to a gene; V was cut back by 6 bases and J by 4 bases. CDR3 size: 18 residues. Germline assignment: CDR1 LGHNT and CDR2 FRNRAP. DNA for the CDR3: TGTGCTAGTGGCTCGTCGGGTAAAACAGGGGGCAAATACAATGAGCAGTTCTTC. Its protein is CASGSSGKTGGKYNEQFF.

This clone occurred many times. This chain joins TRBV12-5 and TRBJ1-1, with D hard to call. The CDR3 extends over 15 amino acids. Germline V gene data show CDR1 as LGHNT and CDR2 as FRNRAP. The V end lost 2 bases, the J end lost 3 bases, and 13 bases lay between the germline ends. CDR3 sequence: CASGLWFSTDTEAFF. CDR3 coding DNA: TGTGCTAGTGGTTTGTGGTTCTCCACGGACACTGAAGCTTTCTTT.

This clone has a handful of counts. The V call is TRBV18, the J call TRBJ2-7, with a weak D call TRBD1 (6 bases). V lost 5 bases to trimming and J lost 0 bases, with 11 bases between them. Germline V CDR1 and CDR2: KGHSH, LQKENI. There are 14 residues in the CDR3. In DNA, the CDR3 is TGTGCCAGCTCAGGACAGCCAAGCTCCTACGAGCAGTACGTC. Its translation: CASSGQPSSYEQYV.